The text below deals with one TCR beta chain. Described treatment: oral pan-JAK inhibitor, 5-10 mg twice daily. Extraction of RNA preceded its reverse transcription into cDNA, which served as the sequencing template. Sequencing used immunoSEQ multiplex PCR; TCRdb keeps in-frame clones, though not all of them. The data show nearly 200,000 clones, roughly 64% seen once. V was pared by 1 base and J by 7 bases, with 5 bases between. Germline CDR1 is SGHNT and CDR2 is YYREEE (reference sequence). The CDR3 loop spans 12 amino acids. This record belongs to a study of CD8+ T cells in alopecia areata. Material: CD4+ T cells sorted from blood, obtained at week 24, from a patient treated with tofacitinib. V gene TRBV5-4 combines with J gene TRBJ2-2; D is ambiguous. This sequence was found in a human donor with alopecia areata. Here the CDR3 DNA reads TGTGCCAGCAGCTTGAATGGCGGGGAGCTGTTTTTT. Its protein is CASSLNGGELFF.